This T cell receptor (beta chain) emerged from a study of early T cells in non-severe SARS-CoV-2 infection (dated by TCRdb to the early 2020s). In terms of the full investigation: Bulk RNA from unsorted whole blood was used for TCR sequencing, so alpha and beta chains could not be paired.

The CDR3 sequence holds 13 residues, the cysteine and phenylalanine included. Left in the record is the CDR3 DNA by itself, 39 bases read in frame from the first base. V is trimmed back by 4 bases and J by 4 bases, and the junction contains 4 bases that no gene match accounts for. Reading the germline V gene (reference sequence) gives CDR1 GTSNPN and CDR2 SVGIG. What the authors observed across the whole study: VDJdb matching was skewed toward anti-spike CD8 responses and likely underestimated virus-specific expansions, missing private and CD4 specificities.

The method was 5' RACE. Sequencer: NextSeq 500. To correct for sequencing error and PCR bias, the TCR library protocol tagged individual cDNA molecules with unique molecular identifiers. Both TCR alpha and beta chains were sequenced, and tight co-correlation was observed between alpha and beta sequence abundances in each sample. As for how the authors treated the data: Decombinator V4 was used to perform V gene, J gene and CDR3 annotation of TCR sequences. TCRs were defined as expanded if a significant change between any two time points was detected under a Poisson model with p below 0.0001. Abundances of TCRs were expressed as counts per million after normalisation to the total number of TCRs sequenced in each sample. TRAV1-2 paired with TRAJ12, TRAJ20 or TRAJ33 defined MAIT TCRs, while TRAV10 paired with TRAJ18 defined iNKT TCRs. A search of VDJdb, accessed on 1 November 2021, was run for TCRs annotated to CMV, EBV and SARS-CoV-2, with TCRs annotated for multiple antigens excluded. TCRdb trimmed the raw reads at Q25, called clones with MiXCR and kept productive beta chains. Entries are consolidated by CDR3 protein sequence, retaining the most common genes and DNA. In this record, the V and J calls reflect TCRdb's handling and not the investigators' own analysis. The sample records some 91,000 distinct CDR3 sequences, roughly 11% of which are singletons. The top ten hold just over 4.5% of the sample.

This clonotype has ten or more counts. Its antigen is not yet known. Base qualities were left out, and no much larger clone turns up one base away. The study was a case-control design nested within a healthcare worker cohort in London, UK, with weekly nasopharyngeal swab PCR tests and blood sampling. Between 23 and 31 March 2020, the week of the UK lockdown, healthcare workers were enrolled and then followed up weekly for as long as 16 weeks. This receptor was obtained from an adult who was a healthcare worker with PCR-confirmed SARS-CoV-2 infection or an uninfected control (not recorded which). The starting material was whole blood, obtained at baseline. Here the chain combines TRBV30 and TRBJ2-3; 8 of the junction bases match TRBD1. The CDR3 reads as follows: CAWIKTGADTQYF. The nucleotide sequence is given as TGTGCCTGGATTAAGACAGGGGCAGATACGCAGTATTTT. Reference TRBV30 and TRBJ2-3 proteins supply the regions before and after the CDR3; the full variable domain is: SQTIHQWPATLVQPVGSPLSLECTVEGTSNPNLYWYRQAAGRGLQLLFYSVGIGQISSEVPQNLSASRPQDRQFILSSKKLLLSDSGFYLCAWIKTGADTQYFGPGTRLTVL.